The source of this T cell receptor beta chain is a study of shared clonotypes between healthy human individuals. Turning to the study itself: Three plates each covered CD4 naive and memory; CD8 naive two, CD8 memory one.

Broader study findings: The sole specimen, blood, was sampled, and tissue repertoires likely differ.

On this clone itself: The antigen remains unidentified.

The authors split each subset's genomic DNA evenly across several immunoSEQ plates. Original data processing: From ImmunoSEQ came sequences covering only the junction and carrying no quality scores, so filtering differed. Clones were sequenced by immunoSEQ multiplex PCR, and TCRdb holds only the in-frame ones, with some missing. V and J calls and clone size are given by that table; D and trimming were obtained from the DNA. The data show about a million clones, roughly 77% seen once. What was sequenced was memory CD4+ T cells from PBMCs. As to subset: CD45RA-negative fraction. The TCR sequence derives from a man aged 18 to 29 in good health. Some clones in this sample may be carry-over from other donors' samples.

The CDR3 sequence is CASTPRPGDAQETQYF. DNA of the CDR3: TGTGCCAGCACTCCTCGACCGGGAGACGCTCAAGAGACCCAGTACTTC. The chain has TRBV27 and TRBJ2-5, with D perhaps TRBD2 (6 bases). The ends were cut back, 7 bases at V and 2 bases at J, with 20 bases in the middle. Germline CDR1 reads MNHEY; CDR2 reads SMNVEV (reference sequence). The CDR3 has 16 amino acids.